This TCR beta chain was sequenced in a study of shared clonotypes between healthy human individuals. CDR3 length equals 14 residues. The V and J ends lost 1 base and 7 bases, in that order; junction bases with no gene match: 7. CDR1 and CDR2 from the germline V gene are SGHRS and YFSETQ. Measured with immunoSEQ multiplex PCR; TCRdb has only the in-frame clones, and not every one. The sample has hundreds of thousands of clones, around 81% seen once. This clonotype was sampled from a woman aged 40 to 49 in good health. Some clones in this sample may be carry-over from other donors' samples. The chain employs TRBV5-1 and TRBJ2-7; 8 bases are a match to TRBD1. What was sequenced was PBMCs. The CDR3: CASSLIQGANEQYF. DNA of the CDR3: TGCGCCAGCAGCTTGATCCAGGGGGCAAATGAGCAGTACTTC. Using reference TRBV5-1 and TRBJ2-7 for the parts outside the CDR3, the full variable domain is KAGVTQTPRYLIKTRGQQVTLSCSPISGHRSVSWYQQTPGQGLQFLFEYFSETQRNKGNFPGRFSGRQFSNSRSEMNVSTLELGDSALYLCASSLIQGANEQYFGPGTRLTVT.